A selection of T cell receptor beta chains follows, all from one sample in a study of early T cells in non-severe SARS-CoV-2 infection. MiXCR was run by TCRdb on the 5' RACE reads, yielding one entry per CDR3 protein. This table holds 50,000 or so distinct CDR3 sequences, 5.6% found once. The sample consisted of whole blood. Every receptor here comes from an adult who was a healthcare worker with PCR-confirmed SARS-CoV-2 infection or an uninfected control (not recorded which). Each CDR3 is given with its conserved first and last residue. The D gene is left open where the match is weak. Clone size is given for some rows only: seen once, a few or many times, or a class if the clone is expanded.

NA,TRBV18,many,TRBJ2-1,CASSPRGSDEQFF,TGTGCCAGCTCACCACGAGGGAGCGATGAGCAGTTCTTC
NA,TRBV28,many,TRBJ2-1,CASSLSDQSGKQFF,TGTGCCAGCAGTTTATCCGACCAAAGCGGAAAGCAGTTCTTC
NA,TRBV29-1,many,TRBJ2-7,CSVARGDEQYF,TGCAGCGTTGCTAGGGGGGACGAGCAGTACTTC
TRBD2,TRBV20-1,many,TRBJ2-1,CSAIGTSGVLSYNEQFF,TGCAGTGCTATCGGTACTAGCGGGGTCCTTTCTTACAATGAGCAGTTCTTC
NA,TRBV11-2,many,TRBJ2-2,CASSRSSLNTGELFF,TGTGCCAGCAGCCGCAGCAGCTTGAACACCGGGGAGCTGTTTTTT
NA,TRBV4-3,few,TRBJ2-1,CASSHGLNSYNEQFF,TGCGCCAGCAGCCACGGACTCAACTCCTACAATGAGCAGTTCTTC
NA,TRBV6-2/TRBV6-3,many,TRBJ1-2,CASSYTNYGYTF,TGTGCCAGCAGTTACACCAACTATGGCTACACCTTC
TRBD1,TRBV20-1,many,TRBJ1-3,CSATNTGGGTGNTIYF,TGCAGTGCTACTAATACAGGGGGGGGAACTGGAAACACCATATATTTT
TRBD2,TRBV25-1,NA,TRBJ2-7,CASSEPGLAGCEQYF,TGTGCCAGCAGTGAACCGGGACTAGCGGGCTGCGAGCAGTACTTC
NA,TRBV4-1,many,TRBJ1-1,CASSPGGRGRSNTEAFF,TGCGCCAGCAGCCCAGGTGGGCGGGGGCGATCGAACACTGAAGCTTTCTTT
NA,TRBV12-3/TRBV12-4,many,TRBJ2-1,CASSFPPEGNEQFF,TGTGCCAGCAGTTTTCCCCCTGAGGGCAATGAGCAGTTCTTC
NA,TRBV28,many,TRBJ1-5,CASSFTGTVGISNQPQHF,TGTGCCAGCAGTTTCACCGGGACGGTAGGGATTAGCAATCAGCCCCAGCATTTT
TRBD1,TRBV6-5,many,TRBJ2-3,CASSPGTGWPDTQYF,TGTGCCAGCAGTCCCGGGACAGGGTGGCCAGATACGCAGTATTTT
NA,TRBV2,few,TRBJ1-6,CASSEGRDSPLHF,TGTGCCAGCAGTGAAGGAAGAGATTCACCCCTCCACTTT
TRBD2,TRBV29-1,many,TRBJ2-1,CSVAEGGNEQFF,TGCAGCGTGGCGGAGGGAGGGAATGAGCAGTTCTTC
TRBD1,TRBV4-1,many,TRBJ1-2,CASSQAGQGGYGYTF,TGCGCCAGCAGCCAAGCTGGACAGGGAGGCTATGGCTACACCTTC
TRBD1,TRBV6-5,many,TRBJ1-1,CASSLSRQGRFWGAFF,TGTGCCAGCAGTTTGTCACGACAGGGGCGTTTTTGGGGAGCTTTCTTT
NA,TRBV11-2,many,TRBJ2-3,CASSLGNKGRTDTQYF,TGTGCCAGCAGCTTAGGGAACAAGGGTCGCACAGATACGCAGTATTTT
TRBD1,TRBV12-3/TRBV12-4,many,TRBJ2-3,CASSSGTGADTQYF,TGTGCCAGCAGTTCTGGGACAGGGGCAGATACGCAGTATTTT
TRBD1,TRBV18,many,TRBJ1-5,CASSRQGPGAGNQPQHF,TGTGCCAGCTCGCGACAGGGACCGGGGGCAGGCAATCAGCCCCAGCATTTT
TRBD1,TRBV5-1,many,TRBJ1-5,CASSSGGSNQPQHF,TGCGCCAGCAGCTCAGGGGGTAGCAATCAGCCCCAGCATTTT
NA,TRBV12-3/TRBV12-4,many,TRBJ1-2,CASRRQKDNYGYTF,TGTGCCAGTCGGAGACAGAAAGACAACTATGGCTACACCTTC
NA,TRBV21-1,many,TRBJ2-3,CASSKDIYTQYF,TGTGCCAGCAGCAAAGACATCTATACGCAGTATTTT
NA,TRBV3-1,many,TRBJ2-1,CASSRERGEQFF,TGTGCCAGCAGCCGAGAGAGAGGTGAGCAGTTCTTC
NA,TRBV20-1,few,TRBJ2-7,CSATEAPDPAHEQYF,TGCAGTGCAACTGAGGCCCCGGACCCTGCACACGAGCAGTACTTC
NA,TRBV12-3/TRBV12-4,many,TRBJ2-1,CASSLPRNEQFF,TGTGCCAGCAGTTTACCTAGGAATGAGCAGTTCTTC
NA,TRBV5-1,many,TRBJ1-1,CASSLETAKQEAFF,TGCGCCAGCAGCTTGGAGACGGCGAAACAAGAAGCTTTCTTT
TRBD1,TRBV20-1,many,TRBJ1-1,CSARSVGTGNTEAFF,TGCAGTGCTAGGAGTGTTGGGACAGGGAACACTGAAGCTTTCTTT
TRBD1,TRBV7-2,NA,TRBJ2-7,CASSPRTGLYEQYF,TGTGCCAGCAGCCCTCGGACAGGTTTATACGAGCAGTACTTC
NA,TRBV18,many,TRBJ2-6,CASSRYGAGDHANVLTF,TGTGCCAGCTCGCGTTATGGGGCAGGGGACCACGCCAACGTCCTGACTTTC
NA,TRBV24-1,many,TRBJ2-5,CATSESGVPETQYF,TGTGCCACCAGTGAGTCCGGTGTCCCGGAGACCCAGTACTTC
NA,TRBV7-9,many,TRBJ2-7,CASSGLREQYF,TGTGCCAGCAGTGGATTGCGCGAGCAGTACTTC
NA,TRBV27,many,TRBJ1-1,CATLPLPGKTEAFF,TGTGCCACCCTCCCCCTTCCGGGGAAGACTGAAGCTTTCTTT
NA,TRBV6-2/TRBV6-3,many,TRBJ2-1,CASSYPKHAESNEQFF,TGTGCCAGCAGTTACCCCAAACATGCCGAAAGCAATGAGCAGTTCTTC
NA,TRBV29-1,many,TRBJ2-7,CSVDFSYEQYF,TGCAGCGTTGATTTCTCCTACGAGCAGTACTTC
TRBD1,TRBV6-6,many,TRBJ2-2,CASSIKGQPTGELFF,TGTGCCAGCTCCATCAAGGGACAGCCGACCGGGGAGCTGTTTTTT
NA,TRBV9,NA,TRBJ1-1,CASSAAGSEAFF,TGTGCCAGCAGCGCCGCGGGGAGTGAAGCTTTCTTT
TRBD1,TRBV7-9,many,TRBJ2-6,CASSFWGQSPSGANVLTF,TGTGCCAGCAGCTTTTGGGGACAGTCTCCTTCTGGGGCCAACGTCCTGACTTTC
TRBD2,TRBV11-2,many,TRBJ2-7,CASSLRLAGGLSYEQYF,TGTGCCAGCAGCCTTCGACTAGCGGGAGGTCTTTCCTACGAGCAGTACTTC
NA,TRBV18,many,TRBJ2-1,CASSPTGTTANEQFF,TGTGCCAGCTCACCCACCGGGACGACGGCCAATGAGCAGTTCTTC
NA,TRBV20-1,many,TRBJ2-7,CSARGDGPLTLYEQYF,TGCAGTGCTAGGGGTGATGGTCCCCTCACCCTCTACGAGCAGTACTTC